Below, 2 T cell receptor beta chains from the same sample are listed, as sequenced in a study of blood T cell repertoires in COVID-19. TCRdb's copy holds only in-frame clones and misses some; the assay was immunoSEQ multiplex PCR. This sample has some 400,000 clones, with around 86% found just once. The sequenced material came from peripheral blood. All receptors come from a human donor in a cohort sampled during active COVID-19.

The CDR3 DNA follows: TGCGCCAGCAGTGATGATGACTGGAGTTGGAGCAATCAGCCCCAGCATTTT. It specifies CASSDDDWSWSNQPQHF. This chain connects TRBV10-1 to TRBJ1-5; D is unresolved. V lost 3 bases to trimming and J lost 1 base, with 16 bases between them. The CDR3 has 17 residues. Per germline, CDR1 WNHNN and CDR2 SYGVQD (reference sequence).

DNA of the CDR3: TGCGCCAGCGCGGACAGACGGACTAACACCGGGGAGCTGTTTTTT. Translation gives CASADRRTNTGELFF. The chain couples TRBV5-1 to TRBJ2-2; weak D call: TRBD1 (6 bases). Germline V gene lookup returns CDR1 SGHRS and CDR2 YFSETQ. The CDR3 consists of 15 residues. Trimming removed 7 bases at V and 2 bases at J, with 15 bases between.